These T cell receptor beta chains were read from a single sample in a study of blood T cell repertoires in COVID-19. Measured with immunoSEQ multiplex PCR; TCRdb has only the in-frame clones, and not every one. The table lists 55,000 to 75,000 clones, 85% to 90% of them singletons. The sequenced material came from peripheral blood. The receptors were sampled from a human donor with active COVID-19. The donor label of this sample is uncertain. Each CDR3 is given with its conserved first and last residue. The D gene is left open where the match is weak. Not every row has a clone size; where given, it reads once, few, many or a size class.

D: .
J: TRBJ2-6
size: once
V: TRBV7-9
length: 15
CDR3: CASSLRGSGANVLTF
DNA: TGTGCCAGCAGCTTAAGGGGGTCCGGGGCCAACGTCCTGACTTTC

D: .
J: TRBJ2-5
size: once
V: TRBV2
length: 13
CDR3: CASSDVSQETQYF
DNA: TGTGCCAGCAGTGATGTCAGCCAAGAGACCCAGTACTTC

D: TRBD2
J: TRBJ2-7
size: .
V: TRBV27
length: 14
CDR3: CASGSSSGTYEQYF
DNA: TGTGCCAGCGGATCGTCTAGCGGAACCTACGAGCAGTACTTC

D: .
J: TRBJ1-2
size: .
V: TRBV2
length: 17
CDR3: CASIPGLTSGDNYGYTF
DNA: TGTGCCAGCATCCCGGGCCTCACCTCAGGGGATAACTATGGCTACACCTTC

D: TRBD1
J: TRBJ1-5
size: .
V: TRBV6-5
length: 15
CDR3: CASRGSTGGNQPQHF
DNA: TGTGCCAGCAGAGGGAGCACAGGGGGCAATCAGCCCCAGCATTTT

D: .
J: TRBJ1-4
size: .
V: TRBV7-9
length: 15
CDR3: CASSPTEAFNEKLFF
DNA: TGTGCCAGCAGCCCGACGGAGGCGTTTAATGAAAAACTGTTTTTT

D: .
J: TRBJ1-2
size: .
V: TRBV3-1/TRBV3-2
length: 13
CDR3: CASSQEGAYGYTF
DNA: TGTGCCAGCAGCCAAGAGGGGGCCTATGGCTACACCTTC

D: .
J: TRBJ2-7
size: .
V: TRBV12-2
length: 16
CDR3: CASRLSAGTGFSRQYF
DNA: TGTGCAAGTCGCTTAAGCGCTGGGACAGGGTTCAGTCGGCAGTACTTC

D: .
J: TRBJ2-7
size: .
V: TRBV27
length: 13
CDR3: CASMPWILGEQYF
DNA: TGTGCCAGCATGCCGTGGATCCTAGGCGAGCAGTACTTC

D: .
J: TRBJ1-2
size: .
V: TRBV3-1/TRBV3-2
length: 12
CDR3: CASSQDLRGYTF
DNA: TGTGCCAGCAGCCAAGATCTTAGAGGCTACACCTTC

D: .
J: TRBJ2-5
size: .
V: TRBV18
length: 16
CDR3: CASSPRQTGPQETQYF
DNA: TGTGCCAGCTCACCTAGGCAGACAGGCCCACAAGAGACCCAGTACTTC

D: TRBD2
J: TRBJ2-1
size: .
V: TRBV27
length: 15
CDR3: CASSPGLAGTNEQFF
DNA: TGTGCCAGCAGCCCTGGACTAGCGGGGACGAATGAGCAGTTCTTC

D: .
J: TRBJ2-2
size: .
V: TRBV21-1
length: 15
CDR3: CASSNWAADTGELFF
DNA: TGTGCCAGCAGCAATTGGGCAGCCGACACCGGGGAGCTGTTTTTT

D: TRBD1
J: TRBJ1-2
size: .
V: TRBV18
length: 15
CDR3: CASSPGTGVYYGYTF
DNA: TGTGCCAGCTCACCGGGGACAGGGGTGTATTATGGCTACACCTTC

D: .
J: TRBJ1-2
size: once
V: TRBV9
length: 14
CDR3: CASSPTRLENGYTF
DNA: TGTGCCAGCAGCCCGACACGGTTAGAAAATGGCTACACCTTC

D: TRBD2
J: TRBJ2-7
size: few
V: TRBV20-1
length: 16
CDR3: CSASSSSGTFSYEQYF
DNA: TGCAGTGCTAGTTCCTCTAGCGGGACTTTCTCCTACGAGCAGTACTTC

D: .
J: TRBJ1-2
size: .
V: TRBV5-1
length: 13
CDR3: CASSLGGPYGYTF
DNA: TGCGCCAGCAGCTTGGGGGGCCCCTATGGCTACACCTTC

D: .
J: TRBJ2-1
size: .
V: TRBV27
length: 13
CDR3: CASSAGLGGEQFF
DNA: TGTGCCAGCAGTGCAGGGCTCGGCGGTGAGCAGTTCTTC

D: .
J: TRBJ2-7
size: once
V: TRBV5-1
length: 16
CDR3: CASSLLPLASAYEQYF
DNA: TGCGCCAGCAGCTTGCTACCCCTAGCTTCAGCCTACGAGCAGTACTTC

D: .
J: TRBJ2-1
size: .
V: TRBV28
length: 18
CDR3: CASQLRHATRISYNEQFF
DNA: TGTGCCAGCCAGCTTAGACACGCAACGAGAATATCCTACAATGAGCAGTTCTTC

D: TRBD2
J: TRBJ2-3
size: .
V: TRBV5-4
length: 14
CDR3: CASSQAGAKDTQYF
DNA: TGTGCCAGCAGCCAAGCGGGAGCTAAAGATACGCAGTATTTT

D: TRBD2
J: TRBJ2-1
size: .
V: TRBV7-9
length: 15
CDR3: CASSLRLAGNNEQFF
DNA: TGTGCCAGCAGCTTACGGCTAGCGGGGAACAATGAGCAGTTCTTC

D: .
J: TRBJ2-3
size: .
V: TRBV27
length: 16
CDR3: CASSSLAGYSTDTQYF
DNA: TGTGCCAGCAGTTCCTTGGCGGGTTATAGCACAGATACGCAGTATTTT

D: .
J: TRBJ1-2
size: few
V: TRBV4-1
length: 12
CDR3: CASSQADYGYTF
DNA: TGCGCCAGCAGCCAAGCAGACTATGGCTACACCTTC

D: TRBD2
J: TRBJ2-7
size: .
V: TRBV5-1
length: 15
CDR3: CASSLGTSGLYEQYF
DNA: TGCGCCAGCAGCTTGGGGACTAGCGGGCTTTACGAGCAGTACTTC

D: .
J: TRBJ1-4
size: once
V: TRBV5-1
length: 14
CDR3: CASSSQQGNEKLFF
DNA: TGCGCCAGCAGCTCCCAACAGGGAAATGAAAAACTGTTTTTT

D: .
J: TRBJ1-5
size: .
V: TRBV10-3
length: 13
CDR3: CAISDGLNQPQHF
DNA: TGTGCCATCAGTGACGGACTCAATCAGCCCCAGCATTTT

D: .
J: TRBJ1-1
size: .
V: TRBV6-5
length: 15
CDR3: CASRPSRGLSTEAFF
DNA: TGTGCCAGCAGACCGTCGCGTGGTCTAAGCACTGAAGCTTTCTTT

D: .
J: TRBJ2-7
size: .
V: TRBV12-3/TRBV12-4
length: 13
CDR3: CASTRTQLNEQYF
DNA: TGTGCCAGCACCAGGACTCAACTCAACGAGCAGTACTTC

D: TRBD1
J: TRBJ2-7
size: .
V: TRBV5-1
length: 14
CDR3: CASSLYSGGYEQYF
DNA: TGCGCCAGCAGCTTGTATTCAGGGGGCTACGAGCAGTACTTC

D: .
J: TRBJ1-3
size: .
V: TRBV11-3
length: 16
CDR3: CASTRGGEGSGNTIYF
DNA: TGTGCCAGCACCCGGGGGGGGGAGGGCTCTGGAAACACCATATATTTT

D: TRBD2
J: TRBJ2-7
size: .
V: TRBV28
length: 15
CDR3: CASSSPGGGSYEQYF
DNA: TGTGCCAGCAGCTCCCCTGGGGGGGGCTCCTACGAGCAGTACTTC

D: TRBD2
J: TRBJ2-1
size: .
V: TRBV6-2/TRBV6-3
length: 14
CDR3: CASSSSPSGNEQFF
DNA: TGTGCCAGCAGTTCGTCCCCTAGCGGCAATGAGCAGTTCTTC

D: .
J: TRBJ2-1
size: .
V: TRBV18
length: 16
CDR3: CASSPPDRSSYNEQFF
DNA: TGTGCCAGCTCACCTCCGGACAGAAGCTCCTACAATGAGCAGTTCTTC

D: .
J: TRBJ1-4
size: once
V: TRBV28
length: 15
CDR3: CASTQGDRTLEKLFF
DNA: TGTGCCAGCACCCAAGGAGACAGGACCCTGGAAAAACTGTTTTTT

D: .
J: TRBJ2-1
size: .
V: TRBV6-5
length: 12
CDR3: CASRRSPNEQFF
DNA: TGTGCCAGCAGGCGGTCGCCCAATGAGCAGTTCTTC

D: TRBD2
J: TRBJ2-1
size: once
V: TRBV7-3
length: 16
CDR3: CASSSPRTSGSSEQFF
DNA: TGTGCCAGCAGCTCGCCAAGGACTAGCGGGAGCTCTGAGCAGTTCTTC

D: TRBD2
J: TRBJ2-7
size: .
V: TRBV28
length: 15
CDR3: CASGPPGPGGSEQYF
DNA: TGTGCCAGCGGACCGCCGGGACCCGGGGGGTCCGAGCAGTACTTC

D: TRBD1
J: TRBJ2-2
size: .
V: TRBV29-1
length: 14
CDR3: CSVVQGAHTGELFF
DNA: TGCAGCGTCGTCCAGGGGGCGCACACCGGGGAGCTGTTTTTT

D: .
J: TRBJ2-3
size: .
V: TRBV6-6
length: 12
CDR3: CASSRGTDTQYF
DNA: TGTGCCAGCAGCAGGGGCACAGATACGCAGTATTTT

D: .
J: TRBJ2-5
size: .
V: TRBV9
length: 15
CDR3: CASSVVPAGLETQYF
DNA: TGTGCCAGCAGCGTAGTACCAGCAGGACTGGAGACCCAGTACTTC

D: TRBD1
J: TRBJ2-5
size: .
V: TRBV28
length: 14
CDR3: CASSRTGEVKTQYF
DNA: TGTGCCAGCAGCCGGACAGGGGAGGTAAAGACCCAGTACTTC

D: .
J: TRBJ1-1
size: .
V: TRBV11-3
length: 13
CDR3: CASSLDSGAEAFF
DNA: TGTGCCAGCAGCTTAGATTCAGGGGCGGAAGCTTTCTTT

D: .
J: TRBJ1-2
size: .
V: TRBV2
length: 13
CDR3: CASTEAGNYGYTF
DNA: TGTGCCAGCACGGAGGCGGGGAACTATGGCTACACCTTC

D: TRBD2
J: TRBJ2-7
size: .
V: TRBV28
length: 15
CDR3: CASTSLAGGFYEQYF
DNA: TGTGCCAGCACTTCACTAGCGGGGGGCTTCTACGAGCAGTACTTC

D: TRBD1
J: TRBJ2-7
size: .
V: TRBV27
length: 14
CDR3: CASSWTGAGYEQYF
DNA: TGTGCCAGCAGTTGGACAGGGGCCGGCTACGAGCAGTACTTC

D: .
J: TRBJ1-1
size: .
V: TRBV7-2
length: 13
CDR3: CASSRQSNTEAFF
DNA: TGTGCCAGCAGTCGTCAGTCGAACACTGAAGCTTTCTTT

D: .
J: TRBJ2-3
size: .
V: TRBV7-9
length: 11
CDR3: CAGVIGDTQYF
DNA: TGTGCCGGCGTCATCGGGGATACGCAGTATTTT